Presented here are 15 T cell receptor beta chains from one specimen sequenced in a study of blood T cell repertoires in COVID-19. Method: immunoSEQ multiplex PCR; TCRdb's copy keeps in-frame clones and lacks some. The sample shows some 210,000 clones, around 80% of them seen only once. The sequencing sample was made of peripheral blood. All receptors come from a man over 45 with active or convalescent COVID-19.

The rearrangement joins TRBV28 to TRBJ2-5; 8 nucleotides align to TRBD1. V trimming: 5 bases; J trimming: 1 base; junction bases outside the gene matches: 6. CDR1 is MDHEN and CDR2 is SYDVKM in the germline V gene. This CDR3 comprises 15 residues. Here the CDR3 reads CASSTSGQGQETQYF. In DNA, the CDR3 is TGTGCCAGCAGTACTTCCGGACAGGGCCAAGAGACCCAGTACTTC.

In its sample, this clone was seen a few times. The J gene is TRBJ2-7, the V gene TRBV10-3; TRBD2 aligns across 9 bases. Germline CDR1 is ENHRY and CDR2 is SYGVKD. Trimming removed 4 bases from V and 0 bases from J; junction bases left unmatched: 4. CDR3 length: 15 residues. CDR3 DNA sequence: TGTGCCATCAGTGGTGCTAGCGGGGTCTCCTACGAGCAGTACTTC. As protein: CAISGASGVSYEQYF.

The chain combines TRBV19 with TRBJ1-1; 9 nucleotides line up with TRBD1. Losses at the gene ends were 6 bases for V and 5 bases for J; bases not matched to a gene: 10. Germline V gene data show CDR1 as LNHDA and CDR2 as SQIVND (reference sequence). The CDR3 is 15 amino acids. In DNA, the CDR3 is TGTGCCAGTAGAATCGAAAACAGGGGGCTGACTGAAGCTTTCTTT. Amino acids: CASRIENRGLTEAFF.

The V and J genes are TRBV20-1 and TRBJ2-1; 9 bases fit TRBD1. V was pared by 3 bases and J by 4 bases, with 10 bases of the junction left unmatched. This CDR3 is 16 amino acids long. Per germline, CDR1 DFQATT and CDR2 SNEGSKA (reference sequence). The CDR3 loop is CSASHTGQGAYNEQFF. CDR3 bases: TGCAGTGCTAGTCATACGGGACAGGGTGCATACAATGAGCAGTTCTTC.

As DNA, the CDR3 is TGTGCCTGGAAGGACAGGGGGCTCGGTGGCTACACCTTC. Encoded protein: CAWKDRGLGGYTF. This sequence joins TRBV30 and TRBJ1-2, with 11 positions matching TRBD1. The CDR3 sequence is 13 residues long. The J segment lost 7 bases and the V segment lost 4 bases, leaving 5 bases of the junction unmatched. Germline V gene sequence: CDR1 GTSNPN, CDR2 SVGIG (reference sequence).

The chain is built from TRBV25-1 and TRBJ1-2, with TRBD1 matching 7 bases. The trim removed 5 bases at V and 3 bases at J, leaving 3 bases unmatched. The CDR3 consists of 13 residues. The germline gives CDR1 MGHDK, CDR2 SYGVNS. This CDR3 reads CASSNRGDYGYTF. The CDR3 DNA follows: TGTGCCAGCAGTAACAGGGGCGACTATGGCTACACCTTC.

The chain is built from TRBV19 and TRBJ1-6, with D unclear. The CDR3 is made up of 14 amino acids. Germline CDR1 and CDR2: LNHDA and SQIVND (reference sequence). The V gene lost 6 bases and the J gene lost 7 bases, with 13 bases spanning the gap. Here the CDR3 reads CASSPLLGNSPLHF. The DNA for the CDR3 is TGTGCCAGTAGCCCTTTGCTTGGCAATTCACCCCTCCACTTT.

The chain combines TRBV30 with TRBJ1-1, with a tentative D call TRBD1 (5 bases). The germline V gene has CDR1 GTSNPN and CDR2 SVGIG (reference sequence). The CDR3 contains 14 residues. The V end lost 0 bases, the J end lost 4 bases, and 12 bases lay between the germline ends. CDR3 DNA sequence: TGTGCCTGGAGTGTACAGGCCCGAGCCACTGAAGCTTTCTTT. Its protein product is CAWSVQARATEAFF.

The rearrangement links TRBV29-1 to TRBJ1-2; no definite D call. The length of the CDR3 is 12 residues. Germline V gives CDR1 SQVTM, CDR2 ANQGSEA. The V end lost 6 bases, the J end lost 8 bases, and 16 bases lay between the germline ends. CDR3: CSVTEDSVGYTF. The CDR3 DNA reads TGCAGCGTAACAGAGGACTCGGTGGGCTACACCTTC.

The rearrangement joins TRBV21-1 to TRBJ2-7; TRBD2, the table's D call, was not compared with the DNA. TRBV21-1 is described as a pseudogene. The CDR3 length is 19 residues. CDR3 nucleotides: TGTGCCAGCAGCAATCGGAGGTTAGCGGGAGTAACCCTCTCCTACGAGCAGTACTTC. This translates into CASSNRRLAGVTLSYEQYF.

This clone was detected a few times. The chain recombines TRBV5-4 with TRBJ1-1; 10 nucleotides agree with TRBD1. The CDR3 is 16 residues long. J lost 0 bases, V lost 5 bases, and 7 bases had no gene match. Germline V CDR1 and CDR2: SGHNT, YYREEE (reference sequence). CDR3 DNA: TGTGCCAGCAGTTTTACGGGACAGGGGATGAACACTGAAGCTTTCTTT. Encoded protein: CASSFTGQGMNTEAFF.

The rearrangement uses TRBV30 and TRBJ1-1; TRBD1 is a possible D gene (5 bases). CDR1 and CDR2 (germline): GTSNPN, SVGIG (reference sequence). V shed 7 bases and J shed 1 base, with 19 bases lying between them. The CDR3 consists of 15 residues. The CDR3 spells CASKLRGVPNTEAFF. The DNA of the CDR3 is TGTGCCTCGAAGTTACGGGGGGTGCCGAACACTGAAGCTTTCTTT.

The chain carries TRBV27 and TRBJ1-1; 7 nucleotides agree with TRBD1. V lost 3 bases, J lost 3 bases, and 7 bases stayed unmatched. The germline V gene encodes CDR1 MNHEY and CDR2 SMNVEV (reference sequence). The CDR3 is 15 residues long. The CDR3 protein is CASSFLDRADTEAFF. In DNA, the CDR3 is TGTGCCAGCAGTTTTCTCGACAGGGCAGACACTGAAGCTTTCTTT.

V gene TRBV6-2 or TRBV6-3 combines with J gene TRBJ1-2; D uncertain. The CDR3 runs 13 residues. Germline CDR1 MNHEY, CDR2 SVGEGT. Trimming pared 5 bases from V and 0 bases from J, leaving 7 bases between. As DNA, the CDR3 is TGTGCCAGCAGTGACATCTCTAACTATGGCTACACCTTC. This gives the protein CASSDISNYGYTF.

The CDR3 sequence is CASSQDLADTEAFF. CDR3 DNA: TGCGCCAGCAGCCAAGATCTGGCTGACACTGAAGCTTTCTTT. The rearrangement uses TRBV4-3 and TRBJ1-1; no definite D call. Trimming pared 0 bases from V and 3 bases from J, leaving 8 bases between. CDR3 length equals 14 residues. CDR1 is LGHNA, CDR2 YSLEER, per germline.